Below, 29 T cell receptor beta chains from the same sample are listed, as sequenced in a study of response to subunit inactivated influenza vaccine. TCRdb redid the calling of the RT-PCR reads with MiXCR, one entry per CDR3 protein. Of hundreds of thousands of distinct CDR3 sequences listed, around 13% are singletons. Here the sequenced sample was PBMCs from blood, taken more than 35 days after vaccination. The origin of the receptors is a man aged 45-60 years who received an inactivated influenza vaccine.

V gene TRBV30 combines with J gene TRBJ2-7, with TRBD1 as a possible D gene (8 bases). Trimming shortened V by 2 bases and J by 1 base, and 18 bases separated the two germline ends. The CDR3 consists of 16 residues. Germline CDR1 reads GTSNPN; CDR2 reads SVGIG (reference sequence). The CDR3 sequence: CAWSRTGGLLSYEQYF. The DNA of the CDR3 is TGTGCCTGGAGTCGAACAGGGGGACTATTATCCTACGAGCAGTACTTC.

This clonotype appeared many times. V usage is TRBV7-2 and J usage is TRBJ2-1; D is uncertain. Trimming stripped 7 bases from V and 6 bases from J, with 13 bases between. The germline V gene has CDR1 SGHTA and CDR2 FQGNSA. The CDR3 has 13 amino acids. For the CDR3, the DNA is TGTGCCAGCACTAAGGCCTCTGGCAATGAGCAGTTCTTC. Amino acid sequence: CASTKASGNEQFF.

This clonotype was counted many times. The chain carries TRBV6-5 and TRBJ2-5; D tentatively fits TRBD1 or TRBD2 (5 bases each). Germline V lookup: CDR1 MNHEY, CDR2 SVGAGI. The CDR3 consists of 15 residues. The ends were cut back, 1 base at V and 1 base at J, with 10 bases in the middle. The CDR3 here is CASSYWGPIQETQYF. In DNA form, the CDR3 reads TGTGCCAGCAGTTACTGGGGACCAATCCAAGAGACCCAGTACTTC.

This clonotype came up a few times. The genes are TRBV11-2 and TRBJ2-7; no firm D call. CDR1 and CDR2 from the germline V gene are SGHAT and FQNNGV. V lost 4 bases and J lost 10, with 11 bases in between. The CDR3 consists of 11 residues. The CDR3 DNA reads TGTGCCAGCAGCTACCTACAAGATCAGTACTTC. It translates to CASSYLQDQYF.

The chain combines TRBV7-6 with TRBJ1-6; a possible D gene is TRBD1 (5 bases). The CDR3 covers 16 residues. V lost 5 bases and J 6 bases, leaving 17 bases between the germline ends. Germline V gene data show CDR1 as SGHVS and CDR2 as FNYEAQ. The CDR3 loop is CASSHRQKGLNSPLHF. As DNA, the CDR3 is TGTGCCAGCAGCCATAGACAGAAAGGTCTTAATTCACCCCTCCACTTT.

This clonotype was detected only once. At one boundary the junction diverges from the germline segment, which might be a read error. V is TRBV2 and J is TRBJ2-1, with D tentatively TRBD1 or TRBD2 (5 bases each). The CDR3 loop spans 18 amino acids. Germline CDR1 is SNHLY and CDR2 is FYNNEI. Here the CDR3 reads CAISSHPGRSPVHNEQFF. The CDR3 coding sequence is TGTGCCATCAGTTCTCACCCGGGACGTTCCCCTGTCCACAATGAGCAGTTCTTC.

The table lists this clonotype with a few counts. V usage is TRBV20-1 and J usage is TRBJ2-3; 11 positions agree with TRBD2. Germline loops: CDR1 DFQATT, CDR2 SNEGSKA (reference sequence). J lost 3 bases, V lost 4 bases, and 3 bases had no gene match. The CDR3 is 14 residues long. This chain's CDR3 is CSAKVAGGTDTQYF. Here the CDR3 DNA reads TGCAGTGCTAAGGTAGCGGGAGGGACAGATACGCAGTATTTT.

J is TRBJ1-1 and V is TRBV11-2; 7 positions agree with TRBD1. Germline V gene data show CDR1 as SGHAT and CDR2 as FQNNGV. With V trimmed by 4 bases and J by 5 bases, 22 bases remained unmatched. This CDR3 contains 19 residues. CDR3 sequence reads: CASSSRVSTGKGLRTEAFF. The CDR3 bases are TGTGCCAGCAGCTCACGTGTATCGACAGGGAAGGGGTTGCGTACTGAAGCTTTCTTT.

The chain employs TRBV10-3 and TRBJ2-1, with 14 bases matching TRBD2. Losses at the gene ends were 8 bases for V and 7 bases for J; bases not matched to a gene: 13. This CDR3 is 17 amino acids long. Germline V gene data show CDR1 as ENHRY and CDR2 as SYGVKD. Here the CDR3 reads CAIRGLAGASSGNEQFF. CDR3 DNA: TGTGCCATCCGGGGACTAGCGGGAGCCTCGAGCGGGAATGAGCAGTTCTTC.

This clonotype came up many times. The chain joins TRBV5-1 to TRBJ1-4; no reliable D call. Trimming took 0 bases from V and 4 from J, leaving 13 bases between them. Germline lookup yields CDR1 SGHRS and CDR2 YFSETQ. The CDR3 totals 16 residues. The CDR3 loop reads CASSLAGPENNEKLFF. The CDR3 DNA reads TGCGCCAGCAGCTTGGCCGGGCCCGAGAATAATGAAAAACTGTTTTTT.

This chain links TRBV29-1 with TRBJ2-5; possible D gene TRBD2, 5 bases. In germline, CDR1 is SQVTM, CDR2 ANQGSEA. V shed 8 bases and J shed 2 bases, with 9 bases lying between them. The CDR3 has 11 amino acids. The CDR3 reads CSTLEQETQYF. For the CDR3, the DNA is TGCAGCACACTAGAACAAGAGACCCAGTACTTC.

The chain employs TRBV28 and TRBJ2-3; D might be TRBD1 or TRBD2, each matching 5 bases. Germline CDR1 is MDHEN and CDR2 is SYDVKM. V was pared by 7 bases and J by 5 bases, with 13 bases between. This CDR3 has 13 residues. The DNA for the CDR3 is TGTGCCAGCAAACGGATGGGGGAAGATACGCAGTATTTT. Translated: CASKRMGEDTQYF. Supplemented by reference TRBV28 and TRBJ2-3, the full variable domain reads DVKVTQSSRYLVKRTGEKVFLECVQDMDHENMFWYRQDPGLGLRLIYFSYDVKMKEKGDIPEGYSVSREKKERFSLILESASTNQTSMYLCASKRMGEDTQYFGPGTRLTVL.

The chain is built from TRBV10-2 and TRBJ1-5; D uncertain. This CDR3 is built from 14 residues. The germline V gene has CDR1 WSHSY and CDR2 SAAADI. V was cut by 3 bases and J by 5 bases, with 11 bases left in between. CDR3 DNA sequence: TGCGCCAGCAGTGACCGTAGGGCGGATCAGCCCCAGCATTTT. The encoded protein is CASSDRRADQPQHF.

This clonotype has only a few counts. V usage is TRBV18 and J usage is TRBJ2-2; D gene unclear. The V end lost 3 bases, the J end lost 3 bases, and 14 bases lay between the germline ends. Germline V gives CDR1 KGHSH, CDR2 LQKENI. The CDR3 is 16 residues long. CDR3 bases: TGTGCCAGCTCACCCAACACCCCGAGGTACACCGGGGAGCTGTTTTTT. It yields the protein CASSPNTPRYTGELFF.

This clonotype has more than one count but fewer than ten. This chain connects TRBV24-1 to TRBJ2-5, with D tentatively TRBD2 (6 bases). Germline CDR1 and CDR2: KGHDR and SFDVKD. Trimming cost V 4 bases and J 0 bases, with 17 bases left between them. The CDR3 totals 17 residues. CDR3 amino acids: CATSEQTGTDNQETQYF. The CDR3 DNA reads TGTGCCACCAGTGAACAAACCGGGACTGACAACCAAGAGACCCAGTACTTC.

This clonotype was found a few times. V gene TRBV5-6 combines with J gene TRBJ2-7, with D perhaps being TRBD1 or TRBD2 (6 bases each). V was trimmed by 3 bases and J by 3 bases, leaving 13 bases between them. The CDR3 runs 14 residues. CDR1 is SGHDT and CDR2 is YYEEEE in the germline V gene. The CDR3 DNA is TGTGCCAGCAGCTGGGGTGGGGGGCTCTACGAGCAGTACTTC. Protein: CASSWGGGLYEQYF.

This clonotype was found a few times. V gene TRBV12-3 or TRBV12-4 combines with J gene TRBJ2-5; no clear D. Trimming left V 3 bases short and J 5 bases short, with 13 bases between. The CDR3 length is 14 residues. In DNA form, the CDR3 reads TGTGCCAGCAGTTTCGAAGGAAGGGCGGAGACCCAGTACTTC. Translated, it gives CASSFEGRAETQYF.

CDR3 DNA: TGTGCCAGTTTAGCCGGACGGTCATTAAATGAGCAGTTCTTC. Its translation: CASLAGRSLNEQFF. The gene calls are TRBV12-3 or TRBV12-4 and TRBJ2-1; D is unresolved. The CDR3 has 14 amino acids. Trimming removed 9 bases at V and 7 bases at J, with 19 bases between.

Many counts were recorded for this clonotype. The V call is TRBV29-1, the J call TRBJ2-3; D gene ambiguous. This CDR3 is built from 14 residues. Trimming stripped 1 base from V and 2 bases from J, with 10 bases between. CDR1 and CDR2 from the germline V gene are SQVTM and ANQGSEA. The CDR3 reads CSVEGDHDTDTQYF. DNA for the CDR3: TGCAGCGTTGAAGGTGATCACGACACAGATACGCAGTATTTT.

A few counts support this clonotype. The rearrangement joins TRBV11-2 to TRBJ2-7, with TRBD1 identical over 10 bases. Germline V gives CDR1 SGHAT, CDR2 FQNNGV. This CDR3 spans 18 amino acids. The J segment lost 3 bases and the V segment lost 1 base, leaving 12 bases of the junction unmatched. DNA for the CDR3: TGTGCCAGCAGCTTAGTGAAGGATTTTAGGACAGGGGGCTACGAGCAGTACTTC. Its translation: CASSLVKDFRTGGYEQYF.

The V call is TRBV27, the J call TRBJ2-7, with 7 bases that match TRBD1. V gave up 1 base and J gave up 1 base; unmatched junction bases: 10. Germline V gene sequence: CDR1 MNHEY, CDR2 SMNVEV (reference sequence). The CDR3 is made up of 17 amino acids. CDR3 region: CASSLYPGQDRSYEQYF. As DNA, the CDR3 is TGTGCCAGCAGTTTATATCCTGGACAGGACCGATCCTACGAGCAGTACTTC.

The chain carries TRBV7-2 and TRBJ2-2; 9 positions match TRBD1. This CDR3 comprises 14 residues. The germline V gene encodes CDR1 SGHTA and CDR2 FQGNSA. Germline trimming cut 6 bases from V and 3 bases from J; bases unmatched to any gene: 2. CDR3 DNA sequence: TGTGCCAGCAGGGACAGGGGCGACACCGGGGAGCTGTTTTTT. Translation gives CASRDRGDTGELFF.

V is TRBV5-1 and J is TRBJ2-5; TRBD2 matches 14 bases. J gave up 0 bases and V 3 bases, and 4 bases lay outside the gene matches. CDR3 length equals 17 residues. CDR1 and CDR2 (germline): SGHRS, YFSETQ. The CDR3 sequence is CASSSTSGREYQETQYF. CDR3 in DNA: TGCGCCAGCAGCTCGACTAGCGGGAGGGAGTACCAAGAGACCCAGTACTTC.

This clonotype was observed a few times. The chain joins TRBV5-1 to TRBJ2-1, with D possibly being TRBD1 or TRBD2 (5 bases each). V was trimmed by 5 bases and J by 7 bases, leaving 13 bases between them. The V gene's germline CDR1 is SGHRS and CDR2 YFSETQ. This CDR3 contains 13 residues. CDR3: CASRDIGGNEQFF. DNA of the CDR3: TGCGCCAGCAGGGATATTGGGGGAAATGAGCAGTTCTTC.

There are many counts of this clonotype. The chain joins TRBV20-1 to TRBJ2-5, with no clear D. Germline V CDR1 and CDR2: DFQATT, SNEGSKA (reference sequence). V gave up 6 bases and J gave up 1 base, with 9 bases separating them. The CDR3 length is 12 residues. The CDR3 DNA follows: TGCAGTGCGCTTCCCTCCCAAGAGACCCAGTACTTC. Translated, it gives CSALPSQETQYF.

The chain carries TRBV4-2 and TRBJ1-1, with D unclear. V lost 0 bases to trimming and J lost 5 bases, with 16 bases between them. The CDR3 runs 16 residues. Germline CDR1 and CDR2: LGHNA and YNFKEQ. CDR3 in DNA: TGTGCCAGCAGCCAAGAGACGACGCGGGGAAATACTGAAGCTTTCTTT. The encoded protein is CASSQETTRGNTEAFF.

This clonotype has only a few counts. V gene TRBV24-1 combines with J gene TRBJ2-5, with D possibly matching TRBD1 (5 bases). The CDR3 length is 14 residues. With 3 bases removed from V and 4 bases from J, the gap between germline ends came to 11 bases. CDR1 is KGHDR, CDR2 SFDVKD, per germline. The CDR3: CATSDSRVSETQYF. The CDR3 nucleotides are TGTGCCACCAGTGATAGCAGGGTGTCAGAGACCCAGTACTTC.

The rearrangement joins TRBV7-2 to TRBJ1-1; the match to TRBD1 covers 7 bases. Trimming at V came to 7 bases and at J to 5 bases, leaving 4 bases not matched to a gene. Germline CDR1 SGHTA, CDR2 FQGNSA. The length of the CDR3 is 12 residues. CDR3 coding DNA: TGTGCCAGCACCTACAGGGGTACTGAAGCTTTCTTT. This codes for CASTYRGTEAFF.

V is TRBV20-1 and J is TRBJ2-3, with D possibly called TRBD1 or TRBD2 (5 bases each). The CDR3 is 17 amino acids. Germline V lookup: CDR1 DFQATT, CDR2 SNEGSKA (reference sequence). V was pared by 6 bases and J by 0 bases, with 22 bases between. The CDR3 sequence is CSARDGRKSSSTDTQYF. The DNA of the CDR3 is TGCAGTGCCCGGGACGGCAGGAAATCAAGTAGCACAGATACGCAGTATTTT.